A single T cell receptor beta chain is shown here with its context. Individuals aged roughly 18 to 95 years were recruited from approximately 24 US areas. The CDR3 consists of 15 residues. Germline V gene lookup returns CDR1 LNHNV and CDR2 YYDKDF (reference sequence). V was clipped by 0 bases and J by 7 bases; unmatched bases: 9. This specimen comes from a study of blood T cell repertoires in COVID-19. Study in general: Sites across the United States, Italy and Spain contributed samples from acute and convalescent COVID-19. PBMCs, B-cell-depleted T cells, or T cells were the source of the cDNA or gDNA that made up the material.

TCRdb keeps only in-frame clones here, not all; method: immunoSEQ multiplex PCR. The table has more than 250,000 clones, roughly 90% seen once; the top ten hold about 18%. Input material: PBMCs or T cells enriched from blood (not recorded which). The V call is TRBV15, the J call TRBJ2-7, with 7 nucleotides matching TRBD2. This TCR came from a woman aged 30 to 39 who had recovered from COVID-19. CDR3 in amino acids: CATSREPSGGWEQYF. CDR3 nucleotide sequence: TGTGCCACCAGCAGAGAGCCTAGCGGCGGGTGGGAGCAGTACTTC.